This T cell receptor (beta chain) was recorded in a study of blood T cell repertoires in COVID-19. Overall study context: From T cells, B-cell-depleted T cells, or PBMCs came the material, which was cDNA or gDNA.

The CDR3 extends over 17 amino acids. Repertoires were generated with immunoSEQ multiplex PCR, while TCRdb's copy carries only in-frame clones and drops some. The sample includes some 150,000 clones, around 89% of them seen just once. Source material: peripheral blood. The chain couples TRBV21-1 to TRBJ1-5. TRBV21-1 is a documented pseudogene. This TCR was recovered from an older woman with active COVID-19. CDR3 sequence reads: CASSKEVRGLSNQPQHF. CDR3 nucleotide sequence: TGTGCCAGCAGCAAAGAGGTAAGAGGGTTGAGCAATCAGCCCCAGCATTTT.